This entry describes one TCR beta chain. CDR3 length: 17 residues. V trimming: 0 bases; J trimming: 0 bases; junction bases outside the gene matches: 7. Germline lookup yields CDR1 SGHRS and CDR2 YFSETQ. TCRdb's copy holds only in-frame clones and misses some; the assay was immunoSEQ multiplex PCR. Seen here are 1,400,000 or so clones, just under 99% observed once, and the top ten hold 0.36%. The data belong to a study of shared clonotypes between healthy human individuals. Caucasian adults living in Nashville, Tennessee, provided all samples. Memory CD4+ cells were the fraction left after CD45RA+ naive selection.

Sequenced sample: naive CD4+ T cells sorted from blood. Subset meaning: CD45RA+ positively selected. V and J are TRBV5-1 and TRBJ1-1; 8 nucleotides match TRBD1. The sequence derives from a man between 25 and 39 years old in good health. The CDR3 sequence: CASSLGDRIYMNTEAFF. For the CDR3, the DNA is TGCGCCAGCAGCTTGGGGGACAGGATTTACATGAACACTGAAGCTTTCTTT.